The 28 T cell receptor beta chains below come from one sample, sequenced in a study of blood T cell repertoires in COVID-19. TCRdb keeps only in-frame clones here, not all; method: immunoSEQ multiplex PCR. The sample holds 200,000 or so clones, 80% to 90% seen once. The sample was peripheral blood. These receptors were collected from a man aged 70-80 years with active or convalescent COVID-19.

The V gene is TRBV2, the J gene TRBJ2-1; 8 nucleotides match TRBD1. CDR1 SNHLY and CDR2 FYNNEI come from the germline V gene. V shed 6 bases, J shed 6 bases, and the junction held 10 bases outside the gene matches. This CDR3 has 15 residues. CDR3 protein: CASRDRTGLRNEQFF. DNA for the CDR3: TGTGCCAGCAGAGACCGGACAGGGTTGCGCAATGAGCAGTTCTTC.

The chain couples TRBV28 to TRBJ2-3, with 7 bases fitting TRBD1. The CDR3 spans 15 residues. The germline CDR1 and CDR2 sequences are MDHEN and SYDVKM. V gave up 5 bases and J gave up 1 base; unmatched junction bases: 6. CDR3 sequence reads: CASSTHRGRTDTQYF. CDR3 bases: TGTGCCAGCAGTACCCACAGGGGACGCACAGATACGCAGTATTTT. The whole variable domain, remainder taken from reference TRBV28 and TRBJ2-3, is DVKVTQSSRYLVKRTGEKVFLECVQDMDHENMFWYRQDPGLGLRLIYFSYDVKMKEKGDIPEGYSVSREKKERFSLILESASTNQTSMYLCASSTHRGRTDTQYFGPGTRLTVL.

The chain joins TRBV3-1 (or the pseudogene TRBV3-2) to TRBJ1-5, with D perhaps TRBD1 (5 bases). The CDR3 is 14 residues long. Trimming took 2 bases from V and 3 from J, leaving 8 bases between them. Germline lookup yields CDR1 LGHDT and CDR2 YNNKEL (reference sequence). The CDR3 spells CASSQSGLNQPQHF. The DNA of the CDR3 is TGTGCCAGCAGCCAATCGGGACTCAATCAGCCCCAGCATTTT.

The chain uses TRBV19 and TRBJ2-6, with 8 bases identical to TRBD1. This CDR3 contains 16 residues. Unmatched junction bases numbered 4, after V lost 5 bases and J lost 1 base. CDR1 LNHDA and CDR2 SQIVND come from the germline V gene (reference sequence). The CDR3 region has the DNA TGTGCCAGTAGTCCGGACAGGGCATCTGGGGCCAACGTCCTGACTTTC. Translating gives CASSPDRASGANVLTF.

The V call is TRBV5-5, the J call TRBJ2-7; D remains ambiguous. Germline V CDR1 and CDR2: SGHKS, YYEKEE (reference sequence). The CDR3 is 13 residues long. V gave up 0 bases and J gave up 3 bases, with 7 bases separating them. CDR3 amino acids: CASSLDRIYEQYF. The DNA of the CDR3 is TGTGCCAGCAGCTTGGACAGAATCTACGAGCAGTACTTC.

This chain uses TRBV19 with TRBJ2-2, with D possibly matching TRBD1 (6 bases). The CDR3 is made up of 12 amino acids. The ends were cut back, 6 bases at V and 6 bases at J, with 8 bases in the middle. Germline lookup yields CDR1 LNHDA and CDR2 SQIVND (reference sequence). Here the CDR3 DNA reads TGTGCCAGTAGGGGGGCGGCCGGGGAGCTGTTTTTT. This encodes CASRGAAGELFF.

The chain uses TRBV6-5 and TRBJ2-7, with unresolved D. The CDR3 consists of 14 residues. CDR1 MNHEY and CDR2 SVGAGI come from the germline V gene. V was pared by 0 bases and J by 2 bases, with 8 bases between. DNA for the CDR3: TGTGCCAGCAGTTACTCGGCCCGAACCTACGAGCAGTACTTC. Residues: CASSYSARTYEQYF.

DNA of the CDR3: TGTGCCAGCAGTCTAACGGTGGGGCCGCGGGGCTACACCTTC. It yields the protein CASSLTVGPRGYTF. This chain connects TRBV28 to TRBJ1-2, with D tentatively TRBD1 (5 bases). Germline lookup yields CDR1 MDHEN and CDR2 SYDVKM. V shed 5 bases and J shed 8 bases, with 18 bases lying between them. This CDR3 is 14 amino acids long.

The rearrangement uses TRBV6-6 and TRBJ2-7; weak D call: TRBD1 (6 bases). Trimming shortened V by 2 bases and J by 2 bases, and 10 bases separated the two germline ends. The CDR3 has 14 amino acids. From germline, CDR1 is MNHNY and CDR2 SVGAGI (reference sequence). The CDR3 DNA sequence: TGTGCCAGCAGTTACGACGCAGGGGCCTACGAGCAGTACTTC. This gives the protein CASSYDAGAYEQYF.

This chain joins TRBV7-9 and TRBJ1-3; possibly TRBD1 for D (6 bases). CDR1 is SEHNR and CDR2 is FQNEAQ in the germline V gene (reference sequence). The germline V and J ends were trimmed by 6 bases and 1 base, with 13 bases remaining between them. The CDR3 extends over 15 amino acids. The CDR3 reads CASSETGLSGNTIYF. CDR3 nucleotide sequence: TGTGCCAGCAGTGAGACAGGATTATCTGGAAACACCATATATTTT.

The V call is TRBV7-6, the J call TRBJ2-7, with TRBD2 matching over 8 bases. V was pared by 3 bases and J by 2 bases, with 6 bases of the junction left unmatched. The germline gives CDR1 SGHVS, CDR2 FNYEAQ. The CDR3 contains 15 residues. The DNA of the CDR3 is TGTGCCAGCAGCTTTGGTAGCGGGACACCCTACGAGCAGTACTTC. It encodes CASSFGSGTPYEQYF.

The chain links TRBV19 to TRBJ2-3; D unresolved. There are 13 residues in the CDR3. The germline CDR1 and CDR2 sequences are LNHDA and SQIVND (reference sequence). Trimming stripped 3 bases from V and 1 base from J, with 5 bases between. DNA for the CDR3: TGTGCCAGTAGTATCACTGGCACAGATACGCAGTATTTT. This encodes CASSITGTDTQYF.

This clone has only one observation. The genes are TRBV7-9 and TRBJ2-2, with D possibly matching TRBD2 (8 bases). Trimming cost V 5 bases and J 6 bases, with 22 bases left between them. Per germline, CDR1 SEHNR and CDR2 FQNEAQ (reference sequence). The CDR3 has 17 residues. The CDR3 protein is CASSKPGGGERPGELFF. The CDR3 DNA is TGTGCCAGCAGCAAGCCGGGAGGGGGCGAACGTCCCGGGGAGCTGTTTTTT.

This sequence joins TRBV7-2 and TRBJ2-1; D unclear. Germline-derived CDR1 and CDR2 are SGHTA and FQGNSA. This CDR3 spans 12 amino acids. Trimming took 5 bases from V and 5 from J, leaving 7 bases between them. The CDR3 here is CASSPSDNEQFF. In nucleotides, the CDR3 is TGTGCCAGCAGCCCCTCTGACAATGAGCAGTTCTTC.

The chain carries TRBV19 and TRBJ1-1; D gene ambiguous. The CDR3 covers 14 residues. The germline gives CDR1 LNHDA, CDR2 SQIVND (reference sequence). V was cut by 3 bases and J by 6 bases, with 14 bases left in between. The CDR3 DNA reads TGTGCCAGTAGTATGGGAGTAGGGCGCGCTGAAGCTTTCTTT. This gives the protein CASSMGVGRAEAFF.

This chain joins TRBV7-8 and TRBJ1-6, with D possibly matching TRBD1 (5 bases). This CDR3 contains 15 residues. Germline V CDR1 and CDR2: SGHVS, FQNEAQ. Trimming removed 7 bases from V and 8 bases from J, with 18 bases in between. The CDR3 reads CASTLRGKVDSPLHF. The CDR3, as DNA: TGTGCCAGCACCCTTCGGGGGAAAGTAGATTCACCCCTCCACTTT.

This chain joins TRBV3-1 (or the pseudogene TRBV3-2) and TRBJ2-1; 8 nucleotides agree with TRBD1. The V segment lost 0 bases and the J segment 6 bases; nucleotides outside the gene matches: 10. The CDR3 spans 17 residues. Looked up from germline, CDR1 is LGHDT and CDR2 is YNNKEL (reference sequence). CDR3 in DNA: TGTGCCAGCAGCCAAGATGGGCAAGCGACAGGGGTCAATGAGCAGTTCTTC. This encodes CASSQDGQATGVNEQFF.

V usage is TRBV28 and J usage is TRBJ1-2, with 10 positions matching TRBD1. Germline CDR1 and CDR2: MDHEN and SYDVKM. This CDR3 is built from 18 residues. J lost 0 bases, V lost 5 bases, and 12 bases had no gene match. As DNA, the CDR3 is TGTGCCAGCAGTCCCTTCGGGACAGGGGCCCAAGCTAACTATGGCTACACCTTC. It translates to CASSPFGTGAQANYGYTF.

The chain recombines TRBV4-1 with TRBJ2-5, with 10 positions matching TRBD2. V shed 3 bases, J shed 4 bases, and the junction held 17 bases outside the gene matches. The CDR3 spans 19 residues. Germline V gene lookup returns CDR1 MGHRA and CDR2 YSYEKL. CDR3 residues: CASSHRWSSGRSIGETQYF. CDR3 in DNA: TGCGCCAGCAGCCACCGATGGAGTAGCGGGAGGTCCATCGGAGAGACCCAGTACTTC.

The rearrangement links TRBV3-1 (or the pseudogene TRBV3-2) to TRBJ2-2, with TRBD2 identical over 8 bases. The CDR3 spans 21 residues. The germline V gene has CDR1 LGHDT and CDR2 YNNKEL (reference sequence). After removal of 2 bases from V and 0 bases from J, the junction contained 17 bases not matched to a gene. As DNA, the CDR3 is TGTGCCAGCAGCCAACCGCGGGCAAGCGGGAGACCCCACTCGAACACCGGGGAGCTGTTTTTT. Amino acids: CASSQPRASGRPHSNTGELFF.

The V call is TRBV6-6, the J call TRBJ2-7, with D maybe TRBD1 (6 bases). Trimming cost V 4 bases and J 5 bases, with 12 bases left between them. The CDR3 runs 13 residues. Germline V gene lookup returns CDR1 MNHNY and CDR2 SVGAGI (reference sequence). CDR3 loop: CASSWQGSHEQYF. DNA for the CDR3: TGTGCCAGCAGTTGGCAGGGGTCCCACGAGCAGTACTTC.

In this sample, this clone turned up a few times. V is TRBV4-3 and J is TRBJ1-2; no definite D call. The CDR3 loop spans 15 amino acids. Germline V CDR1 and CDR2: LGHNA, YSLEER. With 0 bases removed from V and 4 bases from J, the gap between germline ends came to 12 bases. CDR3 loop: CASSQEHSTGYGYTF. In nucleotides, the CDR3 is TGCGCCAGCAGCCAAGAACATTCGACGGGCTATGGCTACACCTTC.

V and J are TRBV5-1 and TRBJ2-1; 7 bases are shared with TRBD2. With 3 bases clipped from V and 7 bases from J, the junction kept 13 bases outside the gene matches. CDR3 size: 16 residues. In germline, CDR1 is SGHRS, CDR2 YFSETQ. DNA of the CDR3: TGCGCCAGCAGCTCCCGGGGGGACGTGTCTAGGAATGAGCAGTTCTTC. It codes for CASSSRGDVSRNEQFF.

The chain employs TRBV7-2 and TRBJ2-7; TRBD2 matches at 9 bases. CDR1 and CDR2 from the germline V gene are SGHTA and FQGNSA. V dropped 5 bases and J dropped 3; count of bases not matched to a gene: 20. CDR3 length equals 19 residues. In nucleotides, the CDR3 is TGTGCCAGCAGCATGAACAGGGGCGCGGGAGGGCCCCGGTTCTACGAGCAGTACTTC. This codes for CASSMNRGAGGPRFYEQYF.

The V call is TRBV3-1 (or the pseudogene TRBV3-2), the J call TRBJ2-1; D call uncertain. Germline values: CDR1 LGHDT, CDR2 YNNKEL (reference sequence). V was clipped by 11 bases and J by 7 bases, with 12 bases between them. The CDR3 length is 11 residues. The DNA of the CDR3 is TGTGCCCGGCGAGGTGTAAATGAGCAGTTCTTC. This encodes CARRGVNEQFF.

This chain uses TRBV12-3 or TRBV12-4 with TRBJ2-1, with TRBD1 matching 8 bases. V dropped 7 bases and J dropped 8; count of bases not matched to a gene: 7. The CDR3 extends over 13 amino acids. In nucleotides, the CDR3 is TGTGCCAGCAAACTAGCAGGGGGCTATGAGCAGTTCTTC. The encoded protein is CASKLAGGYEQFF.

This clone was recorded only once. The V call is TRBV19, the J call TRBJ1-5; 9 nucleotides align to TRBD1. The CDR3 has 16 residues. J lost 7 bases, V lost 3 bases, and 10 bases had no gene match. CDR1 is LNHDA, CDR2 SQIVND, per germline (reference sequence). The CDR3 region has the DNA TGTGCCAGTAGTATTCCTCCGGGACAGGGCGTGCAGCCCCAGCATTTT. Its protein is CASSIPPGQGVQPQHF.

This clone has more than one count but fewer than ten. The chain is built from TRBV7-9 and TRBJ1-2; weak D call: TRBD1 (5 bases). Germline CDR1 is SEHNR and CDR2 is FQNEAQ (reference sequence). The V gene lost 5 bases and the J gene lost 4 bases, with 8 bases spanning the gap. The CDR3 spans 12 residues. CDR3 nucleotides: TGTGCCAGCAGCCCGGACACCTATGGCTACACCTTC. This encodes CASSPDTYGYTF. Full variable domain (rest looked up from reference TRBV7-9 and TRBJ1-2): DTGVSQNPRHKITKRGQNVTFRCDPISEHNRLYWYRQTLGQGPEFLTYFQNEAQLEKSRLLSDRFSAERPKGSFSTLEIQRTEQGDSAMYLCASSPDTYGYTFGSGTRLTVV.